Below, one TCR beta chain is given with its context. These data are taken from a study of blood T cell repertoires in COVID-19. About the study: PBMCs, B-cell-depleted T cells, or T cells provided the cDNA or gDNA that made up the material.

How the authors handled the data: It was from reference gene primer amplification that nucleated cell counts were estimated. Data came from immunoSEQ multiplex PCR; TCRdb stores just in-frame clones and leaves some out. D and trimming come from the DNA, and the V and J calls and clone size come from that table. The table has tens of thousands of clones, 84% seen once. The germline V and J ends were trimmed by 2 bases and 8 bases, with 13 bases remaining between them. Germline loops: CDR1 LGHNA, CDR2 YSLEER. This CDR3 is built from 14 residues. This receptor was identified in a human donor in a cohort sampled during active COVID-19. This chain connects TRBV4-3 to TRBJ2-1, with D perhaps TRBD2 (5 bases). The sequenced material came from peripheral blood. The CDR3 bases are TGCGCCAGCAGCCAACTACGGCGGCGGGATGAGCAGTTCTTC. Translating it yields CASSQLRRRDEQFF.